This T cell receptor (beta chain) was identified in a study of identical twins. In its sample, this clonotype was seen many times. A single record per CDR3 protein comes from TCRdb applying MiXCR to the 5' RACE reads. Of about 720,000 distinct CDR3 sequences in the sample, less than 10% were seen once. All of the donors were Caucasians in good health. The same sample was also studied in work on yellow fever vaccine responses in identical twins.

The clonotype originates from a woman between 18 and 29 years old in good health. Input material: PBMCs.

The CDR3 sequence: CASSPSGTHGYTF. The CDR3 DNA reads as TGTGCCAGCAGTCCCTCCGGGACACATGGCTACACCTTC. The chain joins TRBV7-8 to TRBJ1-2; tentative D call: TRBD1 (6 bases). This CDR3 contains 13 residues. The V gene lost 6 bases and the J gene lost 6 bases, with 14 bases spanning the gap. Germline V CDR1 and CDR2: SGHVS, FQNEAQ.